This record concerns one T cell receptor (beta chain) sequence. The antigen it binds to is not known. Per-base qualities were not stored, and no clone one base away is much larger. The immunoSEQ Assay, a bias-controlled multiplex PCR, was used to amplify TCRbeta CDR3 regions from genomic DNA. The authors' analysis ran thus. Within the assay, amplification of reference gene primers was used to estimate how many nucleated cells each sample contained. To quantify the absolute abundance of each unique TCRbeta CDR3 rearrangement, sequence reads were collapsed and filtered. Productive Simpson clonality was computed per sample as the square root of Simpson's diversity index over productive rearrangements. In its TCRdb copy, this immuneACCESS table keeps in-frame sequences only and misses some clones. Where compared with another copy, unresolved V genes explain less than half of these, and the others have no known cause. That table supplies the V and J calls and clone size; D and trimming were determined from the DNA. The sample table shows about 51,000 clones, and 82% are seen once. Of the sample, 13% to 15% is held by the ten largest clones.

This entry comes from a study of blood T cell repertoires in COVID-19 (dated by TCRdb to 2020 to 2021). Some background on the complete study: Samples from collaborators originated in the United States, Italy and Spain and spanned both the acute and convalescent phases of COVID-19. Samples came from the ongoing ImmuneRACE study (first 160 participants) plus 1,254 subjects from 6 global collaborators. Subjects who had been exposed to COVID-19, were actively infected with it, or had recovered from it provided the deeply sampled blood TCRbeta repertoires that made up the dataset. Where available, HLA class I and class II types were obtained from metadata supplied by the sample provider rather than from assay-based typing. Nearly every sample came with metadata listing a de-identified subject ID, COVID-19 status, age in years and sex. The material from the prospective study consisted of cDNA or gDNA derived from T cells, B-cell-depleted T cells, or PBMCs. The repertoires were released in a freely available public database intended as a resource for research on the immune response to SARS-CoV-2. The full study reports these points: The amount of clinical and demographic metadata varied by source and participant and was provided uncurated.

The germline V gene encodes CDR1 SGHVS and CDR2 FQNEAQ. V is pruned by 5 bases and J by 8 bases, leaving 16 bases of the junction without a gene match. Inclusive of the bounding cysteine and phenylalanine, the CDR3 is 16 residues long. The read is trimmed to its CDR3 DNA, 48 bases read in frame from base 1. The collaborating institutions used their own protocols to collect whole blood in K2EDTA tubes. Collaborator samples were shipped for TCRbeta analysis as frozen whole blood, isolated PBMCs, or DNA extracted from either sample type. Source material: peripheral blood. The sequence was collected from a human donor with acute or convalescent COVID-19. The donor label of this sample is uncertain. The chain joins TRBV7-8 to TRBJ1-2; the central 8 bases match TRBD1. CDR3 sequence: CASSPSGQGFFSGYTF. The nucleotides read TGTGCCAGCAGCCCTTCAGGACAGGGCTTTTTCTCCGGCTACACCTTC. Full variable domain (CDR3 extended with the reference TRBV7-8 and TRBJ1-2 proteins): GAGVSQSPRYKVAKRGQDVALRCDPISGHVSLFWYQQALGQGPEFLTYFQNEAQLDKSGLPSDRFFAERPEGSVSTLKIQRTQQEDSAVYLCASSPSGQGFFSGYTFGSGTRLTVV.